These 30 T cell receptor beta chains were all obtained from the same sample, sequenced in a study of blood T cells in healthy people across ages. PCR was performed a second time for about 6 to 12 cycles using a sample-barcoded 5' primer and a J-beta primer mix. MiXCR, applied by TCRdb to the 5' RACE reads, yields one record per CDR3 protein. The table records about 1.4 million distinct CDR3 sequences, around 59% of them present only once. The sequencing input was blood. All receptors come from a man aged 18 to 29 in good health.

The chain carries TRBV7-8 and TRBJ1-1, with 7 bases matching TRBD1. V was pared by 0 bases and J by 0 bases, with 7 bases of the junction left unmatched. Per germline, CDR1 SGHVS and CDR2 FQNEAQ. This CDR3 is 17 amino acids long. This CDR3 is CASSLARGGSVNTEAFF. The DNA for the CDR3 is TGTGCCAGCAGCTTAGCGCGAGGGGGCTCGGTGAACACTGAAGCTTTCTTT.

The CDR3 region has the DNA TGTGCCAGCAGCTTGGTGATCGGGGACTCCTATAATTCACCCCTCCACTTT. Protein: CASSLVIGDSYNSPLHF. The V call is TRBV5-5, the J call TRBJ1-6; D not resolved. Trimming removed 0 bases from V and 0 bases from J, with 10 bases in between. The CDR3 contains 17 residues. CDR1 is SGHKS, CDR2 YYEKEE, per germline (reference sequence).

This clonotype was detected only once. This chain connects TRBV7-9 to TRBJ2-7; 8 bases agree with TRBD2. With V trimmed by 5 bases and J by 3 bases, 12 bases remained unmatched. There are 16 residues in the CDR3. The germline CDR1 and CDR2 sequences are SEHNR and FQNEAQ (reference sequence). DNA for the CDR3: TGTGCCAGCAGCAACCACAGCGGGGGAAACTTCTACGAGCAGTACTTC. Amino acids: CASSNHSGGNFYEQYF.

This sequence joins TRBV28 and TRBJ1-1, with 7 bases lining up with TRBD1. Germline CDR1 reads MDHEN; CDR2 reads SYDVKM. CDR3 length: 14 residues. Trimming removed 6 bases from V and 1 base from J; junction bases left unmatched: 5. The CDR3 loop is CASSENRGNTEAFF. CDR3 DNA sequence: TGTGCCAGCAGCGAAAACAGGGGGAACACTGAAGCTTTCTTT.

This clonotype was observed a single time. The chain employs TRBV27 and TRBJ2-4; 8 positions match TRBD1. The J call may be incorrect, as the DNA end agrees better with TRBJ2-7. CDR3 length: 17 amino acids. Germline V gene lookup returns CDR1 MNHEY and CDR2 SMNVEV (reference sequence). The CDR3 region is CASSPTTDRVWVGEQYF. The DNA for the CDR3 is TGTGCCAGCAGCCCCACAACGGACAGGGTATGGGTCGGCGAGCAGTACTTC.

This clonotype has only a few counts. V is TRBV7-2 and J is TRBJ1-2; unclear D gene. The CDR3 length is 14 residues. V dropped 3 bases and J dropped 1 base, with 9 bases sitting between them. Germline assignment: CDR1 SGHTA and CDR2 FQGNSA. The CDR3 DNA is TGTGCCAGCAGCTTCTTGAACAGTAACTATGGCTACACCTTC. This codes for CASSFLNSNYGYTF.

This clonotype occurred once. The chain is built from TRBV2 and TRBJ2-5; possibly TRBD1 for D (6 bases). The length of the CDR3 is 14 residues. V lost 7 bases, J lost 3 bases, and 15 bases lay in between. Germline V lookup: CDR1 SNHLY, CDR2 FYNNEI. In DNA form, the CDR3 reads TGTGCCAGCAAGCTGGACAGCTCAAAAGAGACCCAGTACTTC. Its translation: CASKLDSSKETQYF.

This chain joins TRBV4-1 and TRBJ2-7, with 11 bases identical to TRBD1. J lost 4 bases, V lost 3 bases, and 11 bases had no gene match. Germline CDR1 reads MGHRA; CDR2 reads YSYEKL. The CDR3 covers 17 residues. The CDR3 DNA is TGCGCCAGCAGCCATCATCGGTCGGGGACAGGGGGATACGAGCAGTACTTC. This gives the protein CASSHHRSGTGGYEQYF.

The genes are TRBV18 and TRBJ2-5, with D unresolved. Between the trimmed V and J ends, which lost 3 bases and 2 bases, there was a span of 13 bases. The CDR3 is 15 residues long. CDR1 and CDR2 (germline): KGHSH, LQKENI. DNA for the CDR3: TGTGCCAGCTCACCCGTGGGCCAACCGCAAGAGACCCAGTACTTC. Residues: CASSPVGQPQETQYF.

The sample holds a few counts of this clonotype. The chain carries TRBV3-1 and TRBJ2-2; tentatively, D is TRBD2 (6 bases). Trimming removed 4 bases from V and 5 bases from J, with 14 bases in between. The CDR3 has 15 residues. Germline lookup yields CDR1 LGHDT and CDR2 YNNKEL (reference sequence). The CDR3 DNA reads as TGTGCCAGCAGCCTCGGCGGGGCCGGGACCGGGGAGCTGTTTTTT. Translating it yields CASSLGGAGTGELFF.

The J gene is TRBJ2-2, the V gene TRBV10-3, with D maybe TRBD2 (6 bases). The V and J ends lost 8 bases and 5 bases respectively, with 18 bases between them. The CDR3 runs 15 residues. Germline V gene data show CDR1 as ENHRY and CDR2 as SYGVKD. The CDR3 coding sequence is TGTGCCATCCTTGAGACACGGGGAGGAACCGGGGAGCTGTTTTTT. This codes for CAILETRGGTGELFF.

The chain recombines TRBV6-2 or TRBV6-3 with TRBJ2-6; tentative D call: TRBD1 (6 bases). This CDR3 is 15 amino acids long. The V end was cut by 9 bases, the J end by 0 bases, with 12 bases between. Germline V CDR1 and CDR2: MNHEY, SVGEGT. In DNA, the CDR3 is TGTGCCAGTGCTGAAGGGGGCTCTGGGGCCAACGTCCTGACTTTC. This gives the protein CASAEGGSGANVLTF.

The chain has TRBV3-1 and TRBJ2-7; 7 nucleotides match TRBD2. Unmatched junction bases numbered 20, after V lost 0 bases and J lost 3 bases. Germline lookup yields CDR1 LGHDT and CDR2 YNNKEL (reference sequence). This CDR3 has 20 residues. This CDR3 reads CASSQDLGGRLKFANYEQYF. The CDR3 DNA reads TGTGCCAGCAGCCAAGACTTAGGCGGGAGACTTAAGTTTGCTAACTACGAGCAGTACTTC.

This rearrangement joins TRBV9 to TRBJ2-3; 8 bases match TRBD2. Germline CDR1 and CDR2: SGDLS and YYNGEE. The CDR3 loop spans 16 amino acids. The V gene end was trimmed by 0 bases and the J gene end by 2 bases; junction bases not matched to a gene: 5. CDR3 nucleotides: TGTGCCAGCAGCGTAGCTCTAGCGGGCCTCACAGATACGCAGTATTTT. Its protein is CASSVALAGLTDTQYF. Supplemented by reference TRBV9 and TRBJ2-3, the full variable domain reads DSGVTQTPKHLITATGQRVTLRCSPRSGDLSVYWYQQSLDQGLQFLIQYYNGEERAKGNILERFSAQQFPDLHSELNLSSLELGDSALYFCASSVALAGLTDTQYFGPGTRLTVL.

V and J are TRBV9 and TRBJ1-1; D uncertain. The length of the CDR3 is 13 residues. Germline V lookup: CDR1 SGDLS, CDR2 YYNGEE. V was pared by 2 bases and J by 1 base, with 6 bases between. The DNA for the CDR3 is TGTGCCAGCAGCGTGGTCCCGAACACTGAAGCTTTCTTT. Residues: CASSVVPNTEAFF.

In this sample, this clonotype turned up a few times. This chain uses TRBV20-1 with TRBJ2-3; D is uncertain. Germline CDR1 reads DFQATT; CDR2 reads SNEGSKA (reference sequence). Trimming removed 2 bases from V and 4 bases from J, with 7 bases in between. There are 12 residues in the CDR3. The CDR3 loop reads CSARTAADTQYF. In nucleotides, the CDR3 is TGCAGTGCTAGAACAGCTGCAGATACGCAGTATTTT.

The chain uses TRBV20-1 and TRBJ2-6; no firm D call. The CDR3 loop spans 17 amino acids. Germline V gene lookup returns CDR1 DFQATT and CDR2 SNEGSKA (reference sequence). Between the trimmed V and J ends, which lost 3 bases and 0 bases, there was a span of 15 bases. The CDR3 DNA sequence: TGCAGTGCTAGTAGTTTGGTCAGCACCTCTGGGGCCAACGTCCTGACTTTC. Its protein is CSASSLVSTSGANVLTF.

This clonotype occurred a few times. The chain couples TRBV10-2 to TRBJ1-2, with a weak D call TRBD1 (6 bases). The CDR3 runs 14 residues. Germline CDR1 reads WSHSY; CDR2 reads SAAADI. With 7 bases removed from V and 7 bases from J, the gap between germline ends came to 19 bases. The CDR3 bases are TGCGCCAGCACCCCGTTGGGAGGGGGAGGTGGCTACACCTTC. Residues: CASTPLGGGGGYTF.

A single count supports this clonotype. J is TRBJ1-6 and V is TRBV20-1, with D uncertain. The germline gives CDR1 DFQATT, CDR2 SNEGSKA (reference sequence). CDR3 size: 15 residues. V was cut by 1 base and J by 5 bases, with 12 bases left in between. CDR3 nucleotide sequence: TGCAGTGCTAGAGGCGGGGATTGGGATAATTCACCCCTCCACTTT. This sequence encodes CSARGGDWDNSPLHF.

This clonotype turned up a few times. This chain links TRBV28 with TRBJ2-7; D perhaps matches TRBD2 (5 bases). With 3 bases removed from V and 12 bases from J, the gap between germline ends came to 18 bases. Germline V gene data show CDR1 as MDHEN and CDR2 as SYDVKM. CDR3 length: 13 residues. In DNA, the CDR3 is TGTGCCAGCAGTTTTGCCGGGGAAGGAGCAAGGTACTTC. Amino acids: CASSFAGEGARYF.

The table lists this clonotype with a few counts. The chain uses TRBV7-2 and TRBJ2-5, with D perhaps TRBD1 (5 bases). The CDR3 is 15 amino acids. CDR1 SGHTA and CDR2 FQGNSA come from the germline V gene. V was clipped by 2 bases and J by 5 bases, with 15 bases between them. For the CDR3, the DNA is TGTGCCAGCAGCTTACAGGGAACACTTGAGGAGACCCAGTACTTC. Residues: CASSLQGTLEETQYF.

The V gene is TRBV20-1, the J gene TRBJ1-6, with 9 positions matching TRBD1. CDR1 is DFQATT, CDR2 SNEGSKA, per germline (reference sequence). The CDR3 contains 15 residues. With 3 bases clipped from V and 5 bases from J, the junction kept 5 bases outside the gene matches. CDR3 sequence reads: CSARVQGADNSPLHF. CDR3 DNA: TGCAGTGCTAGGGTACAGGGGGCGGATAATTCACCCCTCCACTTT.

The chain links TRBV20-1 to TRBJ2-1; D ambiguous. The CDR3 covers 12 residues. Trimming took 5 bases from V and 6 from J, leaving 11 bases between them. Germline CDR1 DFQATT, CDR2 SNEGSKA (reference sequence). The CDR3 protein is CSAVGRSNEQFF. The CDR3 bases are TGCAGTGCTGTCGGACGGAGCAATGAGCAGTTCTTC.

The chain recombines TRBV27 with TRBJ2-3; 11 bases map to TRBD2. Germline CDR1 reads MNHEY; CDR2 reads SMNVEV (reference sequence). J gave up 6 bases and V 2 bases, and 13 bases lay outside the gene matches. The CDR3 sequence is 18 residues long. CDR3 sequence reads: CASSLLSGGVSLVDTQYF. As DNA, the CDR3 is TGTGCCAGCAGTTTACTTAGCGGGGGGGTTTCCCTTGTTGATACGCAGTATTTT.

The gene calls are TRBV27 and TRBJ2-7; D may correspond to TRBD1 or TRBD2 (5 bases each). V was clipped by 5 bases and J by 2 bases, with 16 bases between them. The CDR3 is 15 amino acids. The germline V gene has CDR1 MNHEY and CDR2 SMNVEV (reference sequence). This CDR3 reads CASSPGTASPYEQYF. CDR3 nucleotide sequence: TGTGCCAGCAGTCCGGGGACGGCTAGTCCCTACGAGCAGTACTTC.

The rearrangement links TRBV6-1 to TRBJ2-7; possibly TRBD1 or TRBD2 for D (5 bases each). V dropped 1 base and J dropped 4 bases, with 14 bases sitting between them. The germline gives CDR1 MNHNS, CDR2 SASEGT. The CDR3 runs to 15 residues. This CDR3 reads CASSEGPGTKYEQYF. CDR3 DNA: TGTGCCAGCAGTGAAGGGCCGGGGACCAAATACGAGCAGTACTTC.

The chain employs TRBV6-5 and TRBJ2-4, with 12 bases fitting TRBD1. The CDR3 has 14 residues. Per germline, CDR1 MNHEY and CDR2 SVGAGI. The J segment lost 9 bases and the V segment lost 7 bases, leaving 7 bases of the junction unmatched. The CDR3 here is CASTSPGQGAIQYF. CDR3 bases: TGTGCCAGCACATCTCCGGGACAGGGGGCCATTCAGTACTTC.

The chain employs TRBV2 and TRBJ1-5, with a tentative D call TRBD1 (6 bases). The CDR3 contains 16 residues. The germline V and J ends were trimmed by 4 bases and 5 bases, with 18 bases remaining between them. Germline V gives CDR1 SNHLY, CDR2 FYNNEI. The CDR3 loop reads CASSALGRGRDQPQHF. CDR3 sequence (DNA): TGTGCCAGCAGTGCCCTTGGCAGGGGTAGGGATCAGCCCCAGCATTTT.

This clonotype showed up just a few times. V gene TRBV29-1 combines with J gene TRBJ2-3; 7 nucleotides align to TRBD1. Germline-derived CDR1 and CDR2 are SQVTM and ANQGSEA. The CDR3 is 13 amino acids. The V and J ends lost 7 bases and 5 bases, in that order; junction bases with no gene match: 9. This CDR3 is CSASQGREDTQYF. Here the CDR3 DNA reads TGCAGCGCATCACAGGGGCGTGAAGATACGCAGTATTTT.

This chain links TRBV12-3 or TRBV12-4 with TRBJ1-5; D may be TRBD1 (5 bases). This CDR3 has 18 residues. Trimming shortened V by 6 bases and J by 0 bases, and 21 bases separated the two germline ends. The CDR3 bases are TGTGCCAGCAGACCGGAAGAGACAGATACGAATAGCAATCAGCCCCAGCATTTT. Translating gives CASRPEETDTNSNQPQHF.